The table lists the clone carrying this T cell receptor (gamma chain) with a few counts. A far larger clone is one nucleotide away, so this likely arose from a read error. Other DNA sequences in the sample encode the same CDR3. This specimen comes from a study of γδ T cells in repeated Plasmodium falciparum infection. Vgamma9/Vdelta2+ and Vdelta2-negative gammadelta T cells were flow-sorted from PBMC for bulk sequencing. Germline loops: CDR1 GITISATS, CDR2 ISYDGTV (reference sequence). The junction had 13 bases not matched to a gene; V was cut back by 4 bases and J by 7 bases. This CDR3 is 14 amino acids long. Both TRG and TRD chains were sequenced from each sorted sample. TCRdb reanalysed the multiplex PCR reads with CATT. The data hold around 24,000 gamma-chain clones, with roughly 3.1% observed a single time.

The chain combines TRGV9 with TRGJ1 or TRGJ2. The J gene, missing from TCRdb, was assigned here through DNA to germline matching. The source of this sequence is a pool of human donors (malaria-infected and uninfected, not separated). Sequenced input: gamma-delta T cells from blood. This chain's CDR3 is CALWDHLQAYKKLF. The CDR3, as DNA: TGTGCCTTGTGGGACCACCTCCAGGCGTATAAGAAACTCTTT.